This TCR beta chain appears in the sequencing data of a study of T cells expressing NK-cell markers. With regard to this clonotype: What it binds is unknown.

It was by 5'RACE template switching with UMIs that TCR beta cDNA was made. TCRdb reprocessed the 5' RACE reads; each CDR3 protein has one entry and no DNA is given. The sample table includes roughly 430,000 distinct CDR3 sequences. The CDR3 sequence is 14 residues long. Germline lookup yields CDR1 MGHRA and CDR2 YSYEKL. Findings of the study overall: For 5 to 7 donors, the dominant NKG2C+ clonotypes made up about 1.0-8% of their CD8+ T cells.

The TCR comes from a woman between 18 and 70 years old in good health. Sequenced input: blood T cells: a sorted CD56 or NKG2C T cell subset, CD4+ or CD8+ T cells, or bulk PBMC T cells (not recorded which). V is TRBV4-1 and J is TRBJ2-5; TCRdb reports TRBD1, a call that lacks DNA to check it against. CDR3 sequence: CASSQDIAPRPQYF.